Listed below are T cell receptor beta chains from one sample, sequenced in a study of response to subunit inactivated influenza vaccine. Via MiXCR, TCRdb re-called the RT-PCR reads, giving one row per CDR3 protein. Seen here are 700,000 to 900,000 distinct CDR3 sequences, 21% observed once, and the top ten hold approximately 10%. The source was PBMCs from blood, collected more than 4 days after vaccination. The source of these receptors is a middle-aged man who received an inactivated influenza vaccine. CDR3s include the opening cysteine and the closing phenylalanine or tryptophan. Fields, in order: CDR3 protein, CDR3 DNA, J gene, D gene, V gene, clone size. A D gene is named only where the DNA matches it firmly. Clone size is given for some rows only: seen once, a few or many times, or a class if the clone is expanded.

CASSLTTQLGFREQYF,TGTGCCAGCAGCTTAACGACCCAATTAGGTTTTCGCGAGCAGTACTTC,TRBJ2-7,NA,TRBV3-1,NA
CSARVPTAGGTQYF,TGCAGTGCTAGAGTCCCAACAGCCGGCGGTACGCAGTATTTT,TRBJ2-3,NA,TRBV20-1,NA
CASSRTGQGHEQFF,TGTGCCAGCAGCCGGACGGGACAGGGACATGAGCAGTTCTTC,TRBJ2-1,TRBD1,TRBV11-3,NA
CASRLGRELFF,TGTGCCAGCAGATTGGGGCGGGAGCTGTTTTTT,TRBJ2-2,NA,TRBV12-3/TRBV12-4,few
CAARREDTEAFF,TGTGCCGCCCGCCGGGAGGACACTGAAGCTTTCTTT,TRBJ1-1,NA,TRBV21-1,NA
CASTTLQETQYF,TGTGCCAGCACGACCCTACAAGAGACCCAGTACTTC,TRBJ2-5,NA,TRBV2,NA
CASSTPFLTEAFF,TGTGCCAGCAGTACCCCCTTTTTGACTGAAGCTTTCTTT,TRBJ1-1,NA,TRBV6-2/TRBV6-3,NA
CASSLVIGLRNEQFF,TGCGCCAGCAGCTTGGTGATCGGACTTCGCAATGAGCAGTTCTTC,TRBJ2-1,NA,TRBV5-1,NA
CGSSFPFGGHTEAFF,TGTGGCAGCAGTTTCCCCTTCGGAGGGCACACTGAAGCTTTCTTT,TRBJ1-1,NA,TRBV12-3/TRBV12-4,NA
CASSSLTGLEETQYF,TGTGCCAGCAGCTCACTAACAGGGTTGGAAGAGACCCAGTACTTC,TRBJ2-5,NA,TRBV7-9,NA
CASSQGWRGTYNEQFF,TGCGCCAGCAGCCAGGGCTGGAGGGGGACCTACAATGAGCAGTTCTTC,TRBJ2-1,NA,TRBV4-3,many
CAISRIEGGTEAFF,TGTGCCATCAGCCGAATCGAAGGGGGAACTGAAGCTTTCTTT,TRBJ1-1,NA,TRBV10-3,NA
CASSFGVDRANTEAFF,TGCGCCAGCAGCTTCGGGGTGGACAGGGCGAACACTGAAGCTTTCTTT,TRBJ1-1,TRBD1,TRBV5-1,many
CASSQDEGGYGYTF,TGCGCCAGCAGCCAAGACGAGGGTGGCTATGGCTACACCTTC,TRBJ1-2,NA,TRBV4-3,few
CASRRRDRATGELFF,TGTGCCAGCAGACGGCGGGACAGGGCCACCGGGGAGCTGTTTTTT,TRBJ2-2,TRBD1,TRBV6-2/TRBV6-3,few
CASSPRGAGDPYEQYF,TGTGCCAGCTCACCCCGGGGTGCGGGGGACCCCTACGAGCAGTACTTC,TRBJ2-7,TRBD2,TRBV18,NA
CASSALAGGPGIPDTQYF,TGTGCCAGCAGCGCCCTAGCGGGGGGGCCTGGGATCCCAGATACGCAGTATTTT,TRBJ2-3,TRBD2,TRBV9,few
CASSEKRLAGAETQYF,TGTGCCAGCAGCGAAAAGAGACTAGCGGGAGCCGAGACCCAGTACTTC,TRBJ2-5,TRBD2,TRBV7-9,NA
CASSLGTGAIYGYTF,TGTGCCAGCAGCTTGGGGACAGGAGCCATCTATGGCTACACCTTC,TRBJ1-2,TRBD1,TRBV5-5,NA
CSVPDRGEAFF,TGCAGCGTCCCCGACAGGGGTGAAGCTTTCTTT,TRBJ1-1,TRBD1,TRBV29-1,NA
CASSLSGGGYNEQFF,TGCGCCAGCAGCTTGTCGGGAGGCGGGTACAATGAGCAGTTCTTC,TRBJ2-1,TRBD2,TRBV5-1,NA
CASSPSAKPGELFF,TGTGCCAGCAGCCCCTCAGCGAAACCCGGGGAGCTGTTTTTT,TRBJ2-2,NA,TRBV6-4,NA
CASSLSVVPRNNEQFF,TGTGCCAGCAGCTTAAGCGTCGTTCCCAGAAACAATGAGCAGTTCTTC,TRBJ2-1,NA,TRBV7-6,few
CSVIGPMNTEAFF,TGCAGCGTTATAGGGCCCATGAACACTGAAGCTTTCTTT,TRBJ1-1,NA,TRBV29-1,few
CASSYVATNNEQFF,TGTGCCAGCAGTTACGTGGCTACGAACAATGAGCAGTTCTTC,TRBJ2-1,NA,TRBV6-5,many
CASRQSTDTQYF,TGTGCCAGCAGACAGAGCACAGATACGCAGTATTTT,TRBJ2-3,NA,TRBV6-1,NA
CASSLLTDTQYF,TGTGCCAGCAGCTTACTCACAGATACGCAGTATTTT,TRBJ2-3,NA,TRBV7-9,many
CASRSSGAWQEQYF,TGTGCCAGCAGGTCCTCGGGGGCCTGGCAGGAGCAGTACTTC,TRBJ2-7,NA,TRBV12-3/TRBV12-4,NA
CSASTHGPSYGYTF,TGCAGTGCTAGTACCCATGGACCTAGCTATGGCTACACCTTC,TRBJ1-2,NA,TRBV20-1,few
CASSPQLAGGQGEQFF,TGTGCCAGCAGCCCCCAACTAGCGGGGGGGCAGGGTGAGCAGTTCTTC,TRBJ2-1,TRBD2,TRBV9,NA
CASSLIGSYEQYF,TGTGCCAGCAGTTTAATTGGATCCTACGAGCAGTACTTC,TRBJ2-7,NA,TRBV12-3/TRBV12-4,few
CASGQGGPYEQYF,TGTGCCAGTGGACAGGGGGGGCCCTACGAGCAGTACTTC,TRBJ2-7,TRBD1,TRBV28,few
CASSETGRSGNTIYF,TGTGCCAGCAGTGAAACGGGGCGATCTGGAAACACCATATATTTT,TRBJ1-3,NA,TRBV6-1,NA
CASSYLPASSYNEQFF,TGTGCCAGCAGTTACTTGCCCGCCAGCTCCTACAATGAGCAGTTCTTC,TRBJ2-1,NA,TRBV6-5,NA
CASTFTTSTDTQYF,TGTGCCAGTACCTTTACAACTAGCACAGATACGCAGTATTTT,TRBJ2-3,NA,TRBV3-1,few
CASSRDASQETQYF,TGTGCCAGCAGCCGCGACGCGAGCCAAGAGACCCAGTACTTC,TRBJ2-5,NA,TRBV4-2,NA
CSVVRGTGNVAYGYTF,TGCAGCGTTGTTCGGGGGACAGGGAACGTAGCCTATGGCTACACCTTC,TRBJ1-2,TRBD1,TRBV29-1,NA
CASSPPGLTSYNEQFF,TGTGCCAGCAGCCCACCGGGACTGACCTCCTACAATGAGCAGTTCTTC,TRBJ2-1,NA,TRBV7-9,many
CASSFGTGGSEKLFF,TGTGCCAGCAGCTTTGGAACAGGGGGCTCTGAAAAACTGTTTTTT,TRBJ1-4,TRBD1,TRBV7-9,NA
CASSVGGSIGAVYEQYF,TGTGCCAGCAGCGTAGGGGGTTCGATCGGGGCCGTCTACGAGCAGTACTTC,TRBJ2-7,NA,TRBV9,NA
CASSLVSGEGSPLHF,TGTGCCAGCAGCTTAGTTTCAGGAGAGGGATCACCCCTCCACTTT,TRBJ1-6,NA,TRBV7-9,few
CSVEDPGTQYF,TGCAGCGTTGAAGACCCTGGGACGCAGTATTTT,TRBJ2-3,NA,TRBV29-1,NA